A single T cell receptor beta chain is shown here with its context. Its target is unknown. At least one PBMC sample before ART and at least two after were required. These data belong to a study of long-term antiretroviral therapy in people with HIV. Study-wide findings and caveats: HIV repertoires had narrower CDR3 length ranges than controls.

The CDR3 loop spans 17 amino acids. Germline V gene data show CDR1 as SEHNR and CDR2 as FQNEAQ (reference sequence). After removal of 4 bases from V and 6 bases from J, the junction contained 13 bases not matched to a gene. Assay version v3.0 of immunoSEQ was used, and it was run at survey level. The target of sequencing was roughly 40,000-50,000 T-cell genomes per sample. The assay was immunoSEQ multiplex PCR, and TCRdb's table has in-frame clones only and misses some. This table has 15,000 to 20,000 clones, roughly four fifths appearing once. The rearrangement links TRBV7-9 to TRBJ2-3, with 10 positions matching TRBD1. This receptor was obtained from a man in his fifties with HIV. The material sequenced was unsorted PBMCs, taken 2.2 years after starting antiretroviral therapy. As DNA, the CDR3 is TGTGCCAGCAGCTGGAACCGGGACAGGGGAGGAGTGGATACGCAGTATTTT. Translation: CASSWNRDRGGVDTQYF.